Listed below are T cell receptor beta chains from one sample, sequenced in a study of blood T cells in healthy people across ages. TCRdb reprocessed the 5' RACE reads via MiXCR and lists one record per CDR3 protein. Of about 640,000 distinct CDR3 sequences detected, about 54% appear once; the ten largest clones hold around 37%. Sequencing was carried out using blood. All receptors derive from a man aged 55 to 69 in good health. Both conserved end residues are part of each CDR3. Each record gives: V gene, D gene, clone size, J gene, CDR3 DNA, CDR3 protein. D genes are given only for firm matches. The size of a clone is reported for some rows only, either as once, few or many, or as a class for expanded clones.

TRBV5-5	.	.	TRBJ1-4	TGTGCCAGCAGCTTGACAGGGAGGGATGAAAAACTGTTTTTT	CASSLTGRDEKLFF
TRBV3-1	.	.	TRBJ2-5	TGTGCCACCCGAGGGAGAAATCAAGAGACCCAGTACTTC	CATRGRNQETQYF
TRBV5-1	.	.	TRBJ2-1	TGCGCCAGCAGCTTGTCCACAACAGACTACAATGAGCAGTTCTTC	CASSLSTTDYNEQFF
TRBV5-1	TRBD1	.	TRBJ2-7	TGCACCAGCAGCTTTGGACTGCCGGGACAGGGGTCCTACGAGCAGTACTTC	CTSSFGLPGQGSYEQYF
TRBV3-1	.	few	TRBJ2-1	TGTGCCAGCAGCCAAGGTCTAGGGGCCAGACGACGCAATGAGCAGTTCTTC	CASSQGLGARRRNEQFF
TRBV7-2	.	.	TRBJ2-3	TGTGCCAGCAGCTCAGAGCTAGGTACAGATACGCAGTATTTT	CASSSELGTDTQYF
TRBV7-2	.	few	TRBJ2-3	TGTGCCAGCAGCTTAGCAACGGGCAGGGCTACGCAGTATTTT	CASSLATGRATQYF
TRBV10-1	.	many	TRBJ2-1	TGCGCCAGCAGTGAGTCCGGGCGGGATAAAGAGCAGTTCTTC	CASSESGRDKEQFF
TRBV6-6	.	.	TRBJ2-5	TGTGCCAGCAGTTACGCGGGGGCTATCGAGACCCAGTACTTC	CASSYAGAIETQYF
TRBV3-1	.	.	TRBJ1-4	TGTGCCAGCAGCCGGCAGGGGATGAGTGAAAAACTGTTTTTT	CASSRQGMSEKLFF
TRBV4-1	TRBD2	.	TRBJ2-1	TGCGCCAGCAGCCAAGATTGGAGGGGAGCGGGGGGGAATGAGCAGTTCTTC	CASSQDWRGAGGNEQFF
TRBV5-1	.	.	TRBJ2-3	TGCGCCAGCAGCTATCTAGCTTACCCAGATACGCAGTATTTT	CASSYLAYPDTQYF
TRBV10-2	.	.	TRBJ1-1	TGCGCCAGCAGTGCCCACCGGGACGGGAACACTGAAGCTTTCTTT	CASSAHRDGNTEAFF
TRBV29-1	.	few	TRBJ2-5	TGCAGCGTTGAGAGAGAACCAGAGACCCAGTACTTC	CSVEREPETQYF
TRBV20-1	.	.	TRBJ2-7	TGCAGTGCTAGAGTGGGCAGCTCCTACGAGCAGTACTTC	CSARVGSSYEQYF
TRBV7-2	.	.	TRBJ1-2	TGTGCCAGCAGCTCCCCGGGGGCGTACTATGGCTACACCTTC	CASSSPGAYYGYTF
TRBV20-1	TRBD2	.	TRBJ2-3	TGCAGTGCTATCTCTGGCGGGGGGCCAGATACGCAGTATTTT	CSAISGGGPDTQYF
TRBV11-2	.	.	TRBJ2-3	TGTGCCAGCAGCTTAGAATTTACAGATACGCAGTATTTT	CASSLEFTDTQYF
TRBV2	.	.	TRBJ2-7	TGTGCCAGCAGGGCACACTACGAGCAGTACTTC	CASRAHYEQYF
TRBV5-1	.	.	TRBJ2-6	TGCGCCAGCAGATTTCAGGGGTACTCTGGGGCCAACGTCCTGACTTTC	CASRFQGYSGANVLTF
TRBV7-8	.	.	TRBJ1-2	TGTGCCAGCAGCTTCGGACCGTGGGGCGGCTATGGCTACACCTTC	CASSFGPWGGYGYTF
TRBV10-3	.	.	TRBJ1-6	TGTGCCATCACGGACAGTAATTCACCCCTCCACTTT	CAITDSNSPLHF
TRBV9	.	few	TRBJ1-2	TGTGCCAGCAGTCTTCTAGGAGGTACTATGGCTGGCTACACCTTC	CASSLLGGTMAGYTF
TRBV3-1	TRBD1	.	TRBJ1-2	TGTGCCAGCAGCGCAGCCAGACAGGGAGCGTTTGGCTACACCTTC	CASSAARQGAFGYTF
TRBV7-9	TRBD1	few	TRBJ1-1	TGTGCCAGCAGCCCAGGGTTAGACAGGGTGACTGAAGCTTTCTTT	CASSPGLDRVTEAFF
TRBV18	TRBD1	.	TRBJ2-3	TGTACCAGCTCACCTGAACAGGGGCGTTATTCCACAGATACGCAGTATTTT	CTSSPEQGRYSTDTQYF
TRBV6-1	.	.	TRBJ2-1	TGTGCCAGCATACTAACCTACAATGAGCAGTTCTTC	CASILTYNEQFF
TRBV5-6	.	.	TRBJ2-5	TGTGCCAGCAGCTTGCTGGGGGGAGAGACCCAGTACTTC	CASSLLGGETQYF
TRBV20-1	.	few	TRBJ1-1	TGCAGTGCCCCCCCCACAGGGTTCGCTGAAGCTTTCTTT	CSAPPTGFAEAFF
TRBV5-6	.	.	TRBJ1-2	TGTGCCAGCAGCTTGTCACAGACCTATGGCTACACCTTC	CASSLSQTYGYTF
TRBV7-9	.	.	TRBJ2-7	TGTGCCAGCAGCTTAATTCAGGGGACCTCCGACGAGCAGTACTTC	CASSLIQGTSDEQYF
TRBV7-2	.	few	TRBJ1-5	TGTGCCAGCAGCTTCCAGGGTCAGCCCCAGCATTTT	CASSFQGQPQHF
TRBV20-1	.	.	TRBJ2-5	TGCAGTGCTAGAGATCTCACGGGATACCAAGAGACCCAGTACTTC	CSARDLTGYQETQYF
TRBV29-1	TRBD1	.	TRBJ1-1	TGCAGCGTTGGGCAGGGACAGGGGAACACTGAAGCTTTCTTT	CSVGQGQGNTEAFF
TRBV10-3	.	once	TRBJ1-4	TGTGCCATCAGTGAGGCTTCGAGCCCGAATGAAAAACTGTTTTTT	CAISEASSPNEKLFF